The 11 T cell receptor beta chains presented below share a single source sample, sequenced in a study of cytomegalovirus exposure and HLA in healthy donors. The study ran its PCR with 60 Vbeta and 13 Jbeta primers. The assay was immunoSEQ multiplex PCR, and TCRdb's table has in-frame clones only and misses some. The profile covers under 200,000 clones, with around 75% appearing a single time and around 4.9% taken by the ten largest. The sample taken for sequencing was PBMCs. The receptors shown here come from a male donor in good health and CMV-seronegative.

The chain is built from TRBV9 and TRBJ2-7, with TRBD2 matching over 10 bases. CDR3 length equals 12 residues. Looked up from germline, CDR1 is SGDLS and CDR2 is YYNGEE. Germline trimming cut 7 bases from V and 5 bases from J; bases unmatched to any gene: 3. CDR3 nucleotides: TGTGCCAGCGCTAGCGGGGGAAACGAGCAGTACTTC. The encoded protein is CASASGGNEQYF.

CDR3 residues: CASSQEGGAETQYF. The CDR3 DNA sequence: TGTGCCAGCAGCCAAGAGGGGGGGGCGGAGACCCAGTACTTC. The V gene is TRBV4-2, the J gene TRBJ2-5; maybe TRBD2 (7 bases). The CDR3 consists of 14 residues. From germline, CDR1 is LGHNA and CDR2 YNFKEQ. Deletions cut 0 bases from V and 5 bases from J, with 10 bases between.

The chain links TRBV27 to TRBJ1-1; the match to TRBD1 covers 7 bases. The J segment lost 3 bases and the V segment lost 5 bases, leaving 9 bases of the junction unmatched. The CDR3 sequence is 15 residues long. Germline V gene lookup returns CDR1 MNHEY and CDR2 SMNVEV (reference sequence). The CDR3 DNA follows: TGTGCCAGCAGTCTCTCGACAGGGAGTTACACTGAAGCTTTCTTT. This codes for CASSLSTGSYTEAFF.

The chain joins TRBV6-5 to TRBJ1-1, with 7 bases fitting TRBD1. The germline gives CDR1 MNHEY, CDR2 SVGAGI. The V gene end was trimmed by 4 bases and the J gene end by 1 base; junction bases not matched to a gene: 9. This CDR3 contains 16 residues. In DNA, the CDR3 is TGTGCCAGCAGTTTCTACAGGGGTCAGGGGAACACTGAAGCTTTCTTT. Translating it yields CASSFYRGQGNTEAFF.

The genes are TRBV29-1 and TRBJ2-7; a possible D gene is TRBD1 (6 bases). V dropped 0 bases and J dropped 7 bases, with 7 bases sitting between them. CDR1 is SQVTM and CDR2 is ANQGSEA in the germline V gene. This CDR3 has 11 residues. The CDR3 sequence: CSVEEGGEQYF. CDR3 sequence (DNA): TGCAGCGTTGAAGAAGGGGGAGAGCAGTACTTC.

The chain is built from TRBV15 and TRBJ2-7; weak D call: TRBD1 (5 bases). The CDR3 consists of 17 residues. Trimming took off 0 bases at V and 5 bases at J, with 20 bases between the two ends. CDR1 and CDR2 from the germline V gene are LNHNV and YYDKDF (reference sequence). The CDR3 bases are TGTGCCACCAGCAGAGATTACCAGGGCGAAACATACCACGAGCAGTACTTC. It is translated as CATSRDYQGETYHEQYF. Looking up the rest from reference TRBV15 and TRBJ2-7 gives the full variable domain: DAMVIQNPRYQVTQFGKPVTLSCSQTLNHNVMYWYQQKSSQAPKLLFHYYDKDFNNEADTPDNFQSRRPNTSFCFLDIRSPGLGDTAMYLCATSRDYQGETYHEQYFGPGTRLTVT.

Only a few counts were recorded for this clone. V is TRBV10-3 and J is TRBJ1-1, with 10 bases that match TRBD1. The CDR3 covers 14 residues. V lost 5 bases and J lost 1; bases outside the gene matches: 1. Germline values: CDR1 ENHRY, CDR2 SYGVKD. The CDR3 spells CAISRDRGNTEAFF. The CDR3 DNA follows: TGTGCCATCAGTCGGGACAGGGGGAACACTGAAGCTTTCTTT.

The chain employs TRBV30 and TRBJ1-2, with TRBD1 matching 8 bases. Trimming at V came to 4 bases and at J to 2 bases, leaving 6 bases not matched to a gene. CDR1 and CDR2 (germline): GTSNPN, SVGIG (reference sequence). The CDR3 has 14 amino acids. This CDR3 is CAWTHTGGNYGYTF. DNA of the CDR3: TGTGCCTGGACCCACACAGGGGGGAACTATGGCTACACCTTC.

CDR3 nucleotide sequence: TGTGCCTACCGGGCTAGCGGTTACAATGAGCAGTTCTTC. It specifies CAYRASGYNEQFF. This chain connects TRBV28 to TRBJ2-1, with 7 bases matching TRBD2. Per germline, CDR1 MDHEN and CDR2 SYDVKM. The CDR3 is 13 residues long. The J segment lost 4 bases and the V segment lost 11 bases, leaving 8 bases of the junction unmatched.

Note on this clone: Other DNA sequences in this specimen translate into the identical CDR3. DNA of the CDR3: TGCGCCAGCAGCTTGGGGGGGGGCTCCTACAATGAGCAGTTCTTC. Protein product: CASSLGGGSYNEQFF. The chain has TRBV5-1 and TRBJ2-1, with TRBD2 matching over 7 bases. V gave up 0 bases and J gave up 0 bases; unmatched junction bases: 0. CDR3 length: 15 amino acids. Germline V gene lookup returns CDR1 SGHRS and CDR2 YFSETQ. Drawing the rest from reference TRBV5-1 and TRBJ2-1, the complete variable domain is KAGVTQTPRYLIKTRGQQVTLSCSPISGHRSVSWYQQTPGQGLQFLFEYFSETQRNKGNFPGRFSGRQFSNSRSEMNVSTLELGDSALYLCASSLGGGSYNEQFFGPGTRLTVL.

The chain combines TRBV6-1 with TRBJ2-7; 8 bases are shared with TRBD1. The V segment lost 7 bases and the J segment 6 bases; nucleotides outside the gene matches: 11. CDR3 length: 14 residues. Germline V gives CDR1 MNHNS, CDR2 SASEGT. CDR3 coding DNA: TGTGCCAGCACGATAGAGGACAGGGTGGGCGAGCAGTACTTC. Protein: CASTIEDRVGEQYF.